These 13 T cell receptor beta chains were all obtained from the same sample, sequenced in a study of CD8 T cells in Susac syndrome. A quantity of roughly 0.5 to 1 ug RNA underwent reverse transcription using random hexamers. TCRdb processed the immunoSEQ multiplex PCR reads anew with MiXCR; each CDR3 protein has one entry. This sample carries around 180,000 distinct CDR3 sequences, around 95% of them seen once, and the ten largest clones take around 0.09%. The sample taken for sequencing was CD4+ T cells from PBMCs. Source of these receptors: a human donor with multiple sclerosis.

This clonotype was counted a single time. The chain combines TRBV28 with TRBJ1-1; no firm D call. V gave up 3 bases and J gave up 4 bases, with 12 bases separating them. CDR1 and CDR2 from the germline V gene are MDHEN and SYDVKM. The CDR3 sequence is 14 residues long. CDR3 protein: CASSLGYRGTEAFF. DNA of the CDR3: TGTGCCAGCAGTTTGGGTTATAGAGGCACTGAAGCTTTCTTT. The variable domain in full, with the rest retrieved from reference TRBV28 and TRBJ1-1, is DVKVTQSSRYLVKRTGEKVFLECVQDMDHENMFWYRQDPGLGLRLIYFSYDVKMKEKGDIPEGYSVSREKKERFSLILESASTNQTSMYLCASSLGYRGTEAFFGQGTRLTVV.

This chain links TRBV14 with TRBJ2-1; possibly TRBD2 for D (5 bases). V was clipped by 0 bases and J by 0 bases, with 9 bases between them. In germline, CDR1 is SGHDN, CDR2 FVKESK. The CDR3 runs to 16 residues. CDR3 loop: CASSQEDYYSYNEQFF. The CDR3 DNA reads TGTGCCAGCAGCCAAGAAGACTACTACTCCTACAATGAGCAGTTCTTC.

V is TRBV4-2 and J is TRBJ2-5; 10 nucleotides match TRBD1. J lost 3 bases, V lost 4 bases, and 5 bases had no gene match. This CDR3 is built from 15 residues. The germline CDR1 and CDR2 sequences are LGHNA and YNFKEQ. DNA for the CDR3: TGTGCCAGCAGCCCCGGGACAGGGGCAGAAGAGACCCAGTACTTC. Translated, it gives CASSPGTGAEETQYF.

The chain combines TRBV29-1 with TRBJ1-1; weak D call: TRBD1 (5 bases). From germline, CDR1 is SQVTM and CDR2 ANQGSEA. The CDR3 consists of 12 residues. Trimming left V 4 bases short and J 3 bases short, with 9 bases between. The chain's CDR3 is CSVGARDTEAFF. DNA for the CDR3: TGCAGCGTTGGGGCCAGGGACACTGAAGCTTTCTTT.

This clonotype was observed once. The chain joins TRBV14 to TRBJ2-1, with no clear D. Germline CDR1 is SGHDN and CDR2 is FVKESK. V lost 1 base, J lost 12 bases, and 13 bases lay in between. CDR3 length: 13 residues. CDR3 DNA: TGTGCCAGCAGCCAAGGGGCCCGGGCTCCGCAGTTCTTC. It encodes CASSQGARAPQFF.

This rearrangement joins TRBV20-1 to TRBJ2-1, with 8 nucleotides matching TRBD1. Germline V CDR1 and CDR2: DFQATT, SNEGSKA (reference sequence). This CDR3 is 13 amino acids long. Unmatched junction bases numbered 6, after V lost 6 bases and J lost 5 bases. CDR3 sequence reads: CSATDRVDNEQFF. CDR3 coding DNA: TGCAGTGCCACGGACAGGGTGGACAATGAGCAGTTCTTC.

The count of this clonotype is one. The chain carries TRBV3-1 and TRBJ1-6; D gene ambiguous. V lost 1 base and J lost 14, with 12 bases in between. CDR1 is LGHDT and CDR2 is YNNKEL in the germline V gene (reference sequence). This CDR3 spans 13 amino acids. The CDR3 spells CASSQVSLSTLHF. The CDR3 coding sequence is TGTGCCAGCAGCCAAGTTTCCCTATCCACCCTCCACTTT.

The chain employs TRBV12-3 or TRBV12-4 and TRBJ1-6; TRBD1 matches 9 bases. The CDR3 covers 14 residues. J lost 7 bases, V lost 5 bases, and 3 bases had no gene match. In DNA, the CDR3 is TGTGCCAGCAGTATCGACAGGGGGAATTCACCCCTCCACTTT. This encodes CASSIDRGNSPLHF.

The CDR3 DNA reads as TGTGCCAGCAGCTTAGGGGCAGGGACGGTGGAGACCCAGTACTTC. This translates into CASSLGAGTVETQYF. The chain combines TRBV7-2 with TRBJ2-5, with D perhaps given as TRBD1 or TRBD2 (5 bases each). Germline V gene lookup returns CDR1 SGHTA and CDR2 FQGNSA. Trimming took off 1 base at V and 5 bases at J, with 14 bases between the two ends. This CDR3 comprises 15 residues.

The chain employs TRBV4-2 and TRBJ2-2, with a possible D match to TRBD2 (6 bases). V was trimmed by 4 bases and J by 4 bases, leaving 13 bases between them. The CDR3 runs to 15 residues. CDR1 is LGHNA and CDR2 is YNFKEQ in the germline V gene. The DNA of the CDR3 is TGTGCCAGCAGCCCGGGGGACCTGCTCACCGGGGAGCTGTTTTTT. This gives the protein CASSPGDLLTGELFF.

This rearrangement joins TRBV9 to TRBJ2-5, with 7 bases fitting TRBD2. After removal of 0 bases from V and 3 bases from J, the junction contained 8 bases not matched to a gene. Germline CDR1 and CDR2: SGDLS and YYNGEE. The CDR3 consists of 16 residues. The CDR3 spells CASSVEAGLVEETQYF. The CDR3 coding sequence is TGTGCCAGCAGCGTAGAGGCCGGACTAGTAGAAGAGACCCAGTACTTC.

J is TRBJ2-1 and V is TRBV7-2, with a possible D match to TRBD2 (5 bases). Germline CDR1 and CDR2: SGHTA and FQGNSA. V lost 5 bases and J lost 4, with 18 bases in between. The CDR3 runs to 16 residues. In DNA, the CDR3 is TGTGCCAGCAGCCCTCGATCGGGGATCACATACAATGAGCAGTTCTTC. It translates to CASSPRSGITYNEQFF.

V usage is TRBV20-1 and J usage is TRBJ2-7; 7 nucleotides match TRBD1. V was pared by 6 bases and J by 3 bases, with 11 bases of the junction left unmatched. From germline, CDR1 is DFQATT and CDR2 SNEGSKA (reference sequence). The CDR3 runs to 14 residues. The CDR3 is CSAPRRGLIYEQYF. In nucleotides, the CDR3 is TGCAGTGCCCCCCGCAGGGGGTTAATCTACGAGCAGTACTTC.